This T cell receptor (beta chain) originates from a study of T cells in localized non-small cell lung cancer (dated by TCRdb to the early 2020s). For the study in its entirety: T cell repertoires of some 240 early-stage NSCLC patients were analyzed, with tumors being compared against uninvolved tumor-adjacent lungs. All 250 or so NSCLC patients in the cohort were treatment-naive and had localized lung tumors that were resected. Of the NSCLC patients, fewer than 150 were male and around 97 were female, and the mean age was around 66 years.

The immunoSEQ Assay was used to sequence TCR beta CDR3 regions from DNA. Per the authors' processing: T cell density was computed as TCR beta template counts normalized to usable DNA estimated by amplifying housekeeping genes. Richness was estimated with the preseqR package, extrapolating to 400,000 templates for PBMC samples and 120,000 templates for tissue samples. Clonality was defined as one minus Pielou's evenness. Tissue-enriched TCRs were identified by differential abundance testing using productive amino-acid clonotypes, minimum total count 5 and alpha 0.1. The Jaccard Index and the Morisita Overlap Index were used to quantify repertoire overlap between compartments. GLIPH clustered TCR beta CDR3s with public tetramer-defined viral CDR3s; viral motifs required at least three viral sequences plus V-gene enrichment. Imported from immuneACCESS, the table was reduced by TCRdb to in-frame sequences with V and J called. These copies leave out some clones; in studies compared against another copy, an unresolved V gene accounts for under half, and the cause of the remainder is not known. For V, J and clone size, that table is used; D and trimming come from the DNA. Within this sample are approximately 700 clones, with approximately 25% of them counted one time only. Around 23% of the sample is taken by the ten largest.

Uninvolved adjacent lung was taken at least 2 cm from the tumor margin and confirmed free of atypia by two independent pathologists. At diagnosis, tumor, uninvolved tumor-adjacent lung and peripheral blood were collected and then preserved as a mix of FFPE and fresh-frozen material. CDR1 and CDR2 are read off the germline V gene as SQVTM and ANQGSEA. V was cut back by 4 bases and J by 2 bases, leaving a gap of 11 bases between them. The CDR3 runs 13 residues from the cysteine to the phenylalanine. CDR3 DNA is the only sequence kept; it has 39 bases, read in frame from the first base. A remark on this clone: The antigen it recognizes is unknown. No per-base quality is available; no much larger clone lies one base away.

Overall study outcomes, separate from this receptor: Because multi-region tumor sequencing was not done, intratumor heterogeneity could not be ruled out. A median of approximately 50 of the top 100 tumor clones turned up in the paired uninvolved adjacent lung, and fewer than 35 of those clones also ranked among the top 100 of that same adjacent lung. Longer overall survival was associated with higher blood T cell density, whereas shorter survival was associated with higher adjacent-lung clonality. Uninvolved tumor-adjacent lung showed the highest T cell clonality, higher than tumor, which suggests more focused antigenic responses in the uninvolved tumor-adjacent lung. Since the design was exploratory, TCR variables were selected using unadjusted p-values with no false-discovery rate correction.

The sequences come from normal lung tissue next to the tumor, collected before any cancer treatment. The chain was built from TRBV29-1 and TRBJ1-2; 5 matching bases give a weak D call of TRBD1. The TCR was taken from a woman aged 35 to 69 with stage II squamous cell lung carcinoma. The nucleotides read TGCAGCGTTGGTCGTTGGGGGAACTATGGCTACACCTTC. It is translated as CSVGRWGNYGYTF.